This T cell receptor beta chain is drawn from a study of T cells in Graves' hyperthyroidism and ophthalmopathy. The study's findings and limits: A 13 V-J model separated ophthalmopathy from stable hyperthyroidism. Ophthalmopathy was model-predicted a median roughly 6.3 months pre-onset.

The CDR3 is made up of 14 amino acids. After removal of 3 bases from V and 7 bases from J, the junction contained 5 bases not matched to a gene. Germline values: CDR1 KGHDR, CDR2 SFDVKD. Uncontrolled infection, other autoimmune disease, pregnancy or lactation led to exclusion. Together with thyroid ultrasound, orbital computed tomography, serum thyroxine and TRAb, clinical symptoms were used for diagnoses. Amplified TCR beta CDR3 regions came from RNA transcripts. The study used the HTBI primer set for a first-round RT-PCR of the TCR CDR3. TCRdb re-called the multiplex PCR reads through MiXCR, storing one row per CDR3 protein. Among over 300,000 distinct CDR3 sequences, about 13% were seen once, and the ten largest hold 30% to 35%. The sample holds many counts of this clonotype. Its target is unknown.

The sequenced sample consisted of blood. This receptor was obtained from a woman aged 40-49 years with Graves' ophthalmopathy. The chain joins TRBV24-1 to TRBJ1-5; 7 bases line up with TRBD1. The CDR3 bases are TGTGCCACCAGTGATACAAACAGGGGCCAGCCCCAGCATTTT. Translated, it gives CATSDTNRGQPQHF.